The 2 T cell receptor beta chains listed next were all sequenced from one sample in a study of T cell responses to AZD1222 COVID-19 vaccine. Libraries were prepared by immunoSEQ multiplex PCR; TCRdb keeps only in-frame clonotypes and omits some of them. The table lists about 130,000 clones, around 86% of them singletons. The material sequenced was peripheral blood, taken on day 0 of AZD1222 vaccination. The receptor set was obtained from an adult in good health.

In DNA form, the CDR3 reads TGCAGTGCTAGTCAGGGAGCCCACACAGATACGCAGTATTTT. Protein: CSASQGAHTDTQYF. The genes are TRBV20-1 and TRBJ2-3; the D gene could be TRBD1 or TRBD2 (5 bases each). V lost 3 bases to trimming and J lost 2 bases, with 12 bases between them. The length of the CDR3 is 14 residues. Germline V lookup: CDR1 DFQATT, CDR2 SNEGSKA (reference sequence).

The chain carries TRBV21-1 and TRBJ2-7. TRBV21-1 is termed a pseudogene. CDR3 length: 14 amino acids. The CDR3 sequence: CATGPRGTRGEQYF. The CDR3 DNA follows: TGTGCCACCGGCCCGAGGGGAACAAGAGGCGAGCAGTACTTC.